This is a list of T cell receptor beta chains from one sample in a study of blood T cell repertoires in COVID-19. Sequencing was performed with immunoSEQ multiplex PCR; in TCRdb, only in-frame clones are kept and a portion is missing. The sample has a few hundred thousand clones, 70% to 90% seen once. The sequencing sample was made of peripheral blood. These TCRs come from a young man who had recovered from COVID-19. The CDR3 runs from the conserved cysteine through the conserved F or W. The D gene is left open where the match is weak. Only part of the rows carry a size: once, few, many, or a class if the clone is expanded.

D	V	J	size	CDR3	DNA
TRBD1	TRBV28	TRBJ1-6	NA	CASSSGQASYSYNSPLHF	TGTGCCAGCAGTTCCGGACAGGCCTCTTACTCCTATAATTCACCCCTCCACTTT
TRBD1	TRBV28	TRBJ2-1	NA	CASSSLTGIEQFF	TGTGCCAGCAGTTCACTGACAGGGATTGAGCAGTTCTTC
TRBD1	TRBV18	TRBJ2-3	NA	CASSPQSGTGSTDTQYF	TGTGCCAGCTCCCCCCAATCGGGGACAGGTAGCACAGATACGCAGTATTTT
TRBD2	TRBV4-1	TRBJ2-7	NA	CASSHLAGGTSYEQYF	TGCGCCAGCAGCCACCTAGCGGGAGGGACCTCCTACGAGCAGTACTTC
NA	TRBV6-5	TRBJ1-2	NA	CASSYAPRGKSYGYTF	TGTGCCAGCAGTTACGCCCCGAGGGGGAAGTCCTATGGCTACACCTTC
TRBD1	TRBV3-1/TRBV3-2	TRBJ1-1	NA	CASSQNRGKTEAFF	TGTGCCAGCAGCCAAAACAGGGGAAAAACTGAAGCTTTCTTT
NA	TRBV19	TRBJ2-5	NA	CASSIRETQYF	TGTGCCAGTAGTATCAGGGAGACCCAGTACTTC
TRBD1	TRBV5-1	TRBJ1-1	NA	CASSFGQGGTEAFF	TGCGCCAGCAGTTTCGGACAGGGAGGGACTGAAGCTTTCTTT
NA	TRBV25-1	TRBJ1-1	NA	CASSERGMNTEAFF	TGTGCCAGCAGTGAACGAGGAATGAACACTGAAGCTTTCTTT
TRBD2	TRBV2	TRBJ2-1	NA	CASSGAGGRNEQFF	TGTGCCAGCAGTGGAGCGGGGGGGCGGAATGAGCAGTTCTTC
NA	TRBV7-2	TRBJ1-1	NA	CAGARSNTEAFF	TGTGCGGGAGCTAGGTCGAACACTGAAGCTTTCTTT
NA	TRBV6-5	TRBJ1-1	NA	CASRSGTEAFF	TGTGCCAGCAGATCGGGGACTGAAGCTTTCTTT
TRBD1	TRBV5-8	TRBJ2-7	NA	CASGPGQGDEQYF	TGTGCCAGCGGTCCGGGACAGGGGGACGAGCAGTACTTC
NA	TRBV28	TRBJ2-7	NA	CASSLLGGYEQYF	TGTGCCAGCAGTTTGTTAGGGGGCTACGAGCAGTACTTC
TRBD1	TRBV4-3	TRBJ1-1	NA	CASSQGQGGWNTEAFF	TGCGCCAGCAGCCAGGGACAGGGTGGCTGGAACACTGAAGCTTTCTTT
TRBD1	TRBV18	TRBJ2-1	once	CASSLGDSDLIEQFF	TGTGCCAGCTCGTTAGGGGACAGCGACCTGATTGAGCAGTTCTTC
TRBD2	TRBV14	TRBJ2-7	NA	CASSLTSGRAEQYF	TGTGCCAGCAGCCTGACTAGCGGGAGGGCCGAGCAGTACTTC
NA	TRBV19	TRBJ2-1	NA	CASSIMSSNNEQFF	TGTGCCAGTAGTATTATGAGCTCTAACAATGAGCAGTTCTTC
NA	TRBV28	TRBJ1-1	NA	CASSFSMGSSTEAFF	TGTGCCAGCAGTTTCAGTATGGGCTCGAGCACTGAAGCTTTCTTT
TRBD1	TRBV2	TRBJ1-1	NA	CASSGDSPLNTEAFF	TGTGCCAGCAGTGGGGACAGCCCTTTGAACACTGAAGCTTTCTTT
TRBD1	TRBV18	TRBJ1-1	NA	CASSPTAGGVDTEAFF	TGTGCCAGCTCACCAACGGCAGGGGGAGTCGACACTGAAGCTTTCTTT
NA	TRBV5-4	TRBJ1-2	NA	CASSPDTYGYTF	TGTGCCAGCAGCCCCGACACCTATGGCTACACCTTC
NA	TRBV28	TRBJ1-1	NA	CASRRGAKGEAFF	TGTGCCAGCAGGCGGGGCGCGAAGGGTGAAGCTTTCTTT